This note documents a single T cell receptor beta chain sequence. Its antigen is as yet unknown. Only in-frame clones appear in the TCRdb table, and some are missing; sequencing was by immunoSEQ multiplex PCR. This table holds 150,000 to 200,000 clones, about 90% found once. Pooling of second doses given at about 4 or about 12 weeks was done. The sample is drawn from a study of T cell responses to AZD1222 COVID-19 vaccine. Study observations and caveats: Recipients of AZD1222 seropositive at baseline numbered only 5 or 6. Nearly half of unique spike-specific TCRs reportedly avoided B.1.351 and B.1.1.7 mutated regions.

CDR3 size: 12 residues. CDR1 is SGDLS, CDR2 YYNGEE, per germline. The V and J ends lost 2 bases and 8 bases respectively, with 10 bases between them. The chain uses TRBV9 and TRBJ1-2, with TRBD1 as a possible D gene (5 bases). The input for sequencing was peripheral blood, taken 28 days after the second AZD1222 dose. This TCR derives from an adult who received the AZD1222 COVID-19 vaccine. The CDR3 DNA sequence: TGTGCCAGCAGCGTGCAGGGTAGCGGCTACACCTTC. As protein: CASSVQGSGYTF. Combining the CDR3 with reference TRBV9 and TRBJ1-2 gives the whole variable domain DSGVTQTPKHLITATGQRVTLRCSPRSGDLSVYWYQQSLDQGLQFLIQYYNGEERAKGNILERFSAQQFPDLHSELNLSSLELGDSALYFCASSVQGSGYTFGSGTRLTVV.